This TCR beta chain was recorded in a study of cytomegalovirus exposure and HLA in healthy donors. Primers included in the PCR were 60 Vbeta and 13 Jbeta primers. Measured with immunoSEQ multiplex PCR; TCRdb has only the in-frame clones, and not every one. The sample lists roughly 200,000 clones; roughly four fifths were seen once. The germline gives CDR1 GTSNPN, CDR2 SVGIG (reference sequence). Trimming removed 3 bases at V and 2 bases at J, with 11 bases between. The CDR3 runs to 13 residues. This TCR derives from a male donor in good health and CMV-seronegative. Input material: PBMCs. The chain recombines TRBV30 with TRBJ2-7, with D unclear. The CDR3, as DNA: TGTGCCTGGAGAAAGGCTGCGGCCTACGAGCAGTACTTC. It yields the protein CAWRKAAAYEQYF.